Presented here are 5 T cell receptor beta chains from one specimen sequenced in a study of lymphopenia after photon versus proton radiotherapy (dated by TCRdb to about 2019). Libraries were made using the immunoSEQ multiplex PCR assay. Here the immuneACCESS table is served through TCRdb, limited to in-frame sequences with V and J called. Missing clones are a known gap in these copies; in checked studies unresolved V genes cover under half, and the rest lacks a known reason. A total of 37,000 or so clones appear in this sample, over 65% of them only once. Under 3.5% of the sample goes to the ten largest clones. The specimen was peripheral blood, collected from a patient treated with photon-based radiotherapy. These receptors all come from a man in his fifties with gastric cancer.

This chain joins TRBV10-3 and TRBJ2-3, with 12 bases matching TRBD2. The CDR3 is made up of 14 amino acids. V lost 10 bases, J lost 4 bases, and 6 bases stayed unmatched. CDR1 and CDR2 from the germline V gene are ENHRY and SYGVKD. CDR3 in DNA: TGTGCCACCCGACTAGCGGGAGAATCAGATACGCAGTATTTT. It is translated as CATRLAGESDTQYF.

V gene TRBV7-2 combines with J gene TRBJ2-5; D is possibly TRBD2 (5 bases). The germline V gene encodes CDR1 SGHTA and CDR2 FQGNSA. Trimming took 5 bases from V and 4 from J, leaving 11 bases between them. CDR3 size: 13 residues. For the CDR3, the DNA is TGTGCCAGCAGCCCCAGCGGAGGAGAGACCCAGTACTTC. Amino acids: CASSPSGGETQYF.

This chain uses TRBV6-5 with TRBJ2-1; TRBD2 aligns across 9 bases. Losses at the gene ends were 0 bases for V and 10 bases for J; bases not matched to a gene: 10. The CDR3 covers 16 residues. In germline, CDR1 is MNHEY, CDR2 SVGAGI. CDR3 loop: CASSYSGSGTSNEQFF. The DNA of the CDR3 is TGTGCCAGCAGTTACTCAGGGTCGGGGACTAGCAACGAGCAGTTCTTC.

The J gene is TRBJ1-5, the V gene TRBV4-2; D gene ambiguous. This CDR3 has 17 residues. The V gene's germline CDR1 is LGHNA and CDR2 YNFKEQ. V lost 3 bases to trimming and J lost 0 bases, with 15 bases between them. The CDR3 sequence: CASSQETAAGSNQPQHF. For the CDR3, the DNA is TGTGCCAGCAGCCAGGAGACGGCTGCCGGTAGCAATCAGCCCCAGCATTTT.

The CDR3 DNA reads TGTGCCAGCAGTTCCCGGACGGGCGGCTACACCTTC. Amino acids: CASSSRTGGYTF. The rearrangement uses TRBV28 and TRBJ1-2; D remains ambiguous. Trimming pared 4 bases from V and 8 bases from J, leaving 11 bases between. CDR1 is MDHEN and CDR2 is SYDVKM in the germline V gene. The CDR3 contains 12 residues.